This is a list of T cell receptor beta chains from one sample in a study of blood T cell repertoires in COVID-19. Profiling relied on immunoSEQ multiplex PCR, and the TCRdb table lists in-frame clones only, not all of them. The sample comprises 300,000 to 450,000 clones, 85% of which are singletons, and about 3.6% rests with the top ten. Sample: peripheral blood. The receptors stem from a woman aged 18-29 years with acute or convalescent COVID-19. Each CDR3 is given without its conserved first and last residue. Each record gives: V gene, CDR3 protein.

V: TRBV28
CDR3: ASSSPGTAYEQY

V: TRBV11-2
CDR3: ASSLATLAAYNEQF

V: TRBV28
CDR3: ASSRTISNTEAF

V: TRBV4-2
CDR3: ASSPESGGGNTDTQY

V: TRBV11-3
CDR3: ASSLDTGPGYEQY

V: TRBV5-1
CDR3: ASSLTREGEQY

V: TRBV5-1
CDR3: ASSWGTGDQPQH

V: TRBV27
CDR3: ASAPNRVSYEQY

V: TRBV27
CDR3: ASSLMLGTGIDYGYT

V: TRBV19
CDR3: ASSTPRDTNTEAF

V: TRBV2
CDR3: AGTNNSPLH

V: TRBV12-3/TRBV12-4
CDR3: ASTLFGIGEAF

V: TRBV5-4
CDR3: ASSSPGQGADEQY

V: TRBV18
CDR3: ASSPMADEKLF

V: TRBV13
CDR3: ASSPPGSYGYT

V: TRBV5-1
CDR3: ASSPRSPGTGNTIY

V: TRBV13
CDR3: ASSNPRGRPGNEQF

V: TRBV28
CDR3: ASSFMASGMLETQY

V: TRBV5-1
CDR3: ASSLGTSGGAYEQY

V: TRBV27
CDR3: ASSLGRNTEAF

V: TRBV13
CDR3: ASSLVGTGASDEQF

V: TRBV13
CDR3: ASSLGSGRGETQY

V: TRBV24-1
CDR3: ATSSGSANYGYT

V: TRBV5-1
CDR3: ASSEGGEDTQY

V: TRBV5-1
CDR3: ASSLGTSADTQY

V: TRBV19
CDR3: ASSIDQTARTEAF

V: TRBV23-1
CDR3: ASSQSPLAYYEQY

V: TRBV18
CDR3: ASSPYQNTIY

V: TRBV19
CDR3: ASSINRGRSPLH

V: TRBV3-1/TRBV3-2
CDR3: ASSQDPGTATWGDTEAF

V: TRBV12-5
CDR3: ASGPGQGVQETQY

V: TRBV5-1
CDR3: ASSFSGTDYNEQF

V: TRBV19
CDR3: ASSIDPGPYGYT

V: TRBV6-5
CDR3: ASSRQIQETQY

V: TRBV5-4
CDR3: ASSPRQGNEQY

V: TRBV3-1/TRBV3-2
CDR3: ASSQDFGGWLYGYT

V: TRBV2
CDR3: ASSEVLAGAYEQY

V: TRBV5-6
CDR3: ASSLADTQY

V: TRBV19
CDR3: ASSPTGGTHQPQH

V: TRBV28
CDR3: ASSKGAQGANVLT

V: TRBV7-6
CDR3: ASSDPETDTDTQY